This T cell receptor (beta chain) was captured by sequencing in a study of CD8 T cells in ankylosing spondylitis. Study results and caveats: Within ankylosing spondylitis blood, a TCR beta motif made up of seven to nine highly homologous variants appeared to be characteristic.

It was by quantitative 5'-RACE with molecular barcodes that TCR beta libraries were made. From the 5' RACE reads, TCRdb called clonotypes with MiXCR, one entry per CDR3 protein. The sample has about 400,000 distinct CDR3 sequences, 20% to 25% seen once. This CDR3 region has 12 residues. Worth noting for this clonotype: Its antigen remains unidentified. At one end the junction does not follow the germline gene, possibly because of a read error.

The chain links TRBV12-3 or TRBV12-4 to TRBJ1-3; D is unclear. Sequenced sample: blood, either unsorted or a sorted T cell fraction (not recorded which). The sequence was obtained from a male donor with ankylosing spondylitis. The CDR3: CVSSRTGNTIYF. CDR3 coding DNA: TGTGTCAGCAGCCGTACAGGAAACACCATATATTTT.